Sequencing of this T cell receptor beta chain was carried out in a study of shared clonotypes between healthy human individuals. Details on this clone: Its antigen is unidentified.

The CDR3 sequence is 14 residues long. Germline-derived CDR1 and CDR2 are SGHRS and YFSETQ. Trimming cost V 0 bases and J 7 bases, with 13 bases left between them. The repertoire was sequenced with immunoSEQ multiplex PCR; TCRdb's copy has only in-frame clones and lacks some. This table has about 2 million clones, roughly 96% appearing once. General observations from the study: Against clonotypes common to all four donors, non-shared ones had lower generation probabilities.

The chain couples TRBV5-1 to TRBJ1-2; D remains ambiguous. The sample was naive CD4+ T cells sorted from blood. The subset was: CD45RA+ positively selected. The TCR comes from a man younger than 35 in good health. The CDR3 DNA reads TGCGCCAGCAGCTTGGAGTTCATTGGGCGTGGCTACACCTTC. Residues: CASSLEFIGRGYTF.